The T cell receptor beta chain described here comes from a study of blood T cell repertoires in COVID-19. Study-level background: Samples representing acute and convalescent COVID-19 were sourced from the United States, Italy and Spain. Nucleic acid was either cDNA or gDNA, and it came from T cells, B-cell-depleted T cells, or PBMCs.

There are a few counts of this clone. The germline CDR1 and CDR2 sequences are LNHDA and SQIVND (reference sequence). The CDR3 totals 14 residues. V lost 6 bases to trimming and J lost 7 bases; unmatched junction nucleotides: 10. As handled by the study authors: Estimation of nucleated cell counts relied on the amplification of reference gene primers. Profiled with immunoSEQ multiplex PCR; TCRdb holds only in-frame clones, not every one. V, J and clone size are taken as reported in that table, and D and trimming were inferred from the DNA itself. Of 250,000 to 300,000 clones in the sample, more than 85% are singletons; the top ten hold 3.6%.

The specimen sequenced was peripheral blood. V gene TRBV19 combines with J gene TRBJ2-3; 7 nucleotides align to TRBD2. The TCR was taken from a man aged 18 to 30 with active or convalescent COVID-19. CDR3 in DNA: TGTGCCAGTAGACAGACCGGGACTATGAATACGCAGTATTTT. Amino acids: CASRQTGTMNTQYF.